These 11 T cell receptor beta chains were all obtained from the same sample, sequenced in a study of blood T cells in healthy people across ages. Through a sample-barcoded 5' primer and a J-beta primer mix, a second PCR was run for 7 to 11 cycles. TCRdb re-called the 5' RACE reads with MiXCR, one entry per CDR3 protein. The data contain around 1,500,000 distinct CDR3 sequences, roughly 40% of them singletons. Input material: blood. Every receptor here comes from a woman between 18 and 29 years old in good health.

The rearrangement uses TRBV29-1 and TRBJ1-2, with D unclear. From germline, CDR1 is SQVTM and CDR2 ANQGSEA. V was cut by 4 bases and J by 0 bases, with 9 bases left in between. The CDR3 totals 13 residues. For the CDR3, the DNA is TGCAGCGTTGCTAGCACTTCTAACTATGGCTACACCTTC. This encodes CSVASTSNYGYTF.

The rearrangement joins TRBV7-9 to TRBJ1-3; TRBD1 matches 7 bases. This CDR3 region has 14 residues. Losses at the gene ends were 2 bases for V and 4 bases for J; bases not matched to a gene: 2. Looked up from germline, CDR1 is SEHNR and CDR2 is FQNEAQ (reference sequence). The CDR3 protein is CASSLTGAGNTIYF. The CDR3, as DNA: TGTGCCAGCAGCTTAACAGGGGCCGGAAACACCATATATTTT.

Only one count was recorded for this clonotype. The chain recombines TRBV5-1 with TRBJ2-2, with TRBD1 matching over 10 bases. V lost 4 bases and J lost 0; bases outside the gene matches: 3. The germline gives CDR1 SGHRS, CDR2 YFSETQ. CDR3 length: 16 residues. The CDR3 sequence: CASSDGQGANTGELFF. The CDR3 DNA follows: TGCGCCAGCAGCGATGGACAGGGGGCGAACACCGGGGAGCTGTTTTTT.

The chain joins TRBV20-1 to TRBJ2-5, with a weak D call TRBD2 (6 bases). With 0 bases removed from V and 0 bases from J, the gap between germline ends came to 14 bases. This CDR3 comprises 16 residues. CDR1 is DFQATT and CDR2 is SNEGSKA in the germline V gene (reference sequence). CDR3 coding DNA: TGCAGTGCTAGAGACTCGGGCGGGGTGTACCAAGAGACCCAGTACTTC. The encoded protein is CSARDSGGVYQETQYF.

The CDR3 DNA is TGCAGCGCCTGGACAGGGCCTACCTACGAGCAGTACTTC. Protein product: CSAWTGPTYEQYF. The chain links TRBV29-1 to TRBJ2-7; 8 bases line up with TRBD1. Looked up from germline, CDR1 is SQVTM and CDR2 is ANQGSEA. This CDR3 spans 13 amino acids. V trimming: 7 bases; J trimming: 2 bases; junction bases outside the gene matches: 7.

The chain joins TRBV7-9 to TRBJ1-2; 7 nucleotides align to TRBD1. The V gene's germline CDR1 is SEHNR and CDR2 FQNEAQ (reference sequence). CDR3 size: 14 residues. With V trimmed by 5 bases and J by 4 bases, 7 bases remained unmatched. CDR3 bases: TGTGCCAGCAGCCTCCGGGACAGCTCCTATGGCTACACCTTC. Translation: CASSLRDSSYGYTF.

V is TRBV6-2 or TRBV6-3 and J is TRBJ2-7; a weak D match, TRBD2 (5 bases). V lost 3 bases, J lost 2 bases, and 11 bases lay in between. CDR1 is MNHEY, CDR2 SVGEGT, per germline. The CDR3 loop spans 14 amino acids. This CDR3 is CASSYSATTYEQYF. As DNA, the CDR3 is TGTGCCAGCAGTTATAGCGCAACCACCTACGAGCAGTACTTC.

This sequence joins TRBV2 and TRBJ2-5; D gene unclear. V lost 5 bases and J lost 9, with 13 bases in between. This CDR3 has 12 amino acids. In germline, CDR1 is SNHLY, CDR2 FYNNEI. The CDR3 DNA reads TGTGCCAGCAGTCCTTACAGTAGTTCCCAGTACTTC. Its protein product is CASSPYSSSQYF.

J is TRBJ2-2 and V is TRBV7-2, with D possibly being TRBD1 (5 bases). Germline CDR1 is SGHTA and CDR2 is FQGNSA. Trimming stripped 0 bases from V and 1 base from J, with 9 bases between. This CDR3 region has 16 residues. The chain's CDR3 is CASSLAGLQNTGELFF. The CDR3 coding sequence is TGTGCCAGCAGCTTAGCGGGGCTACAGAACACCGGGGAGCTGTTTTTT. The full variable domain, its missing parts supplied by reference TRBV7-2 and TRBJ2-2, is GAGVSQSPSNKVTEKGKDVELRCDPISGHTALYWYRQSLGQGLEFLIYFQGNSAPDKSGLPSDRFSAERTGGSVSTLTIQRTQQEDSAVYLCASSLAGLQNTGELFFGEGSRLTVL.

CDR3 sequence: CASSFEDRVGNTIYF. CDR3 in DNA: TGTGCCAGCAGTTTTGAGGACAGGGTCGGAAACACCATATATTTT. The genes are TRBV27 and TRBJ1-3; 8 nucleotides align to TRBD1. This CDR3 comprises 15 residues. Germline-derived CDR1 and CDR2 are MNHEY and SMNVEV (reference sequence). The V segment lost 3 bases and the J segment 4 bases; nucleotides outside the gene matches: 5.

This clonotype has more than one count but fewer than ten. V usage is TRBV19 and J usage is TRBJ2-5, with TRBD1 matching over 11 bases. The V gene end was trimmed by 3 bases and the J gene end by 4 bases; junction bases not matched to a gene: 4. Per the germline V gene, CDR1 is LNHDA and CDR2 is SQIVND (reference sequence). The CDR3 contains 15 residues. The CDR3 loop reads CASSIEGTGGETQYF. The CDR3 DNA is TGTGCCAGTAGTATTGAGGGGACAGGGGGAGAGACCCAGTACTTC.